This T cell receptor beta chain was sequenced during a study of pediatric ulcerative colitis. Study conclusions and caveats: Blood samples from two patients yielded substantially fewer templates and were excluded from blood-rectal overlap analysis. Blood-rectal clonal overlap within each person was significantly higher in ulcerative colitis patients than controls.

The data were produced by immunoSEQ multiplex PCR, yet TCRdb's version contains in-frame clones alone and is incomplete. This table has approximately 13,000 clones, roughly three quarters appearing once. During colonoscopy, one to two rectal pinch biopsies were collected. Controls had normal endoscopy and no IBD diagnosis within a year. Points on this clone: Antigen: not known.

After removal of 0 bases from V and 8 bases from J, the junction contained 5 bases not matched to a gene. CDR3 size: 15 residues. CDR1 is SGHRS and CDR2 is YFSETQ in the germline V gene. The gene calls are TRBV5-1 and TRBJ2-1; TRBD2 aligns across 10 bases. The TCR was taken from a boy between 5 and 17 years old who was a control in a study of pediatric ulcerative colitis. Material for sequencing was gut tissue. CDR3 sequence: CASSLVLAGAHEQFF. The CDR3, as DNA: TGCGCCAGCAGCTTGGTGCTAGCGGGAGCCCATGAGCAGTTCTTC.